Below, one TCR beta chain is given with its context. Following a re-call of the 5' RACE reads, TCRdb has one entry per CDR3 protein and lacks DNA. The sample totals 160,000 or so distinct CDR3 sequences; its top ten clones hold approximately 2.4%. This record belongs to a study of monozygotic twins with inflammatory bowel disease. Whole blood supplied total RNA, and T cells were not sorted. The CDR3 has 13 amino acids. Germline V lookup: CDR1 SGHTA, CDR2 FQGNSA. Sequenced: blood. This receptor was obtained from a human donor with ulcerative colitis or Crohn's disease, or a healthy co-twin of an affected twin (not recorded which). The genes are TRBV7-2 and TRBJ2-1; TCRdb lists TRBD1, though no DNA is available to test this call. The CDR3 is CASSVGPNNEQFF. The full variable domain, its missing parts supplied by reference TRBV7-2 and TRBJ2-1, is GAGVSQSPSNKVTEKGKDVELRCDPISGHTALYWYRQSLGQGLEFLIYFQGNSAPDKSGLPSDRFSAERTGGSVSTLTIQRTQQEDSAVYLCASSVGPNNEQFFGPGTRLTVL.